What follows are 14 T cell receptor beta chains derived from one specimen sequenced in a study of blood T cell repertoires in COVID-19. TCRdb's copy holds only in-frame clones and misses some; the assay was immunoSEQ multiplex PCR. The sample carries 180,000 or so clones, more than 80% recorded once. Material for sequencing was peripheral blood. These receptor sequences come from a woman in her 40s with COVID-19, enrolled during active disease.

This clone was seen more than once but under ten times. The V gene is TRBV19, the J gene TRBJ1-1; 8 bases line up with TRBD1. With V trimmed by 10 bases and J by 0 bases, 10 bases remained unmatched. The length of the CDR3 is 15 residues. Per germline, CDR1 LNHDA and CDR2 SQIVND (reference sequence). The CDR3: CATRGTGIMNTEAFF. In DNA form, the CDR3 reads TGTGCCACTAGAGGGACAGGCATCATGAACACTGAAGCTTTCTTT. The full variable domain, completed using reference TRBV19 and TRBJ1-1, is DGGITQSPKYLFRKEGQNVTLSCEQNLNHDAMYWYRQDPGQGLRLIYYSQIVNDFQKGDIAEGYSVSREKKESFPLTVTSAQKNPTAFYLCATRGTGIMNTEAFFGQGTRLTVV.

The chain carries TRBV5-4 and TRBJ2-7; D perhaps matches TRBD2 (5 bases). Trimming left V 2 bases short and J 0 bases short, with 9 bases between. The CDR3 runs 14 residues. The germline V gene encodes CDR1 SGHNT and CDR2 YYREEE (reference sequence). CDR3 sequence reads: CASSFAGSSYEQYF. The CDR3 bases are TGTGCCAGCAGCTTTGCTGGGAGCTCCTACGAGCAGTACTTC.

The chain recombines TRBV19 with TRBJ2-5; 14 nucleotides line up with TRBD2. Germline trimming cut 4 bases from V and 4 bases from J; bases unmatched to any gene: 14. Germline CDR1 reads LNHDA; CDR2 reads SQIVND (reference sequence). The CDR3 has 19 amino acids. This CDR3 reads CASSTGLAGGPTWAETQYF. The CDR3 nucleotides are TGTGCCAGTAGTACCGGACTAGCGGGAGGTCCTACCTGGGCAGAGACCCAGTACTTC.

V and J are TRBV7-9 and TRBJ1-4, with 8 bases aligning to TRBD1. J lost 3 bases, V lost 4 bases, and 4 bases had no gene match. Germline V gene sequence: CDR1 SEHNR, CDR2 FQNEAQ (reference sequence). The CDR3 runs to 15 residues. CDR3 in amino acids: CASSSGQGANEKLFF. The CDR3 nucleotides read TGTGCCAGCAGCTCCGGACAGGGCGCTAATGAAAAACTGTTTTTT.

The chain employs TRBV5-1 and TRBJ1-2; D unresolved. The CDR3 consists of 13 residues. V was clipped by 4 bases and J by 6 bases, with 13 bases between them. Germline lookup yields CDR1 SGHRS and CDR2 YFSETQ. The CDR3: CASSHESTDGYTF. For the CDR3, the DNA is TGCGCCAGCAGCCATGAATCAACGGATGGCTACACCTTC.

This clone was observed a few times. This chain connects TRBV11-3 to TRBJ2-2; tentatively, D is TRBD2 (6 bases). The CDR3 has 15 residues. V lost 3 bases and J lost 2, with 10 bases in between. The germline CDR1 and CDR2 sequences are SGHNT and YENEEA. The CDR3 protein is CASSLRGSNTGELFF. In nucleotides, the CDR3 is TGTGCCAGCAGCTTGCGGGGTTCTAACACCGGGGAGCTGTTTTTT. Drawing the rest from reference TRBV11-3 and TRBJ2-2, the complete variable domain is EAGVVQSPRYKIIEKKQPVAFWCNPISGHNTLYWYLQNLGQGPELLIRYENEEAVDDSQLPKDRFSAERLKGVDSTLKIQPAELGDSAVYLCASSLRGSNTGELFFGEGSRLTVL.

The V gene is TRBV7-9, the J gene TRBJ1-6; 8 nucleotides agree with TRBD1. The CDR3 sequence is 15 residues long. The germline V gene encodes CDR1 SEHNR and CDR2 FQNEAQ (reference sequence). With V trimmed by 5 bases and J by 10 bases, 10 bases remained unmatched. The CDR3 sequence: CASSPGSGGGSPLHF. CDR3 sequence (DNA): TGTGCCAGCAGCCCGGGTTCAGGGGGCGGATCACCCCTCCACTTT.

The chain combines TRBV5-6 with TRBJ2-7; D possibly corresponds to TRBD1 (6 bases). V shed 0 bases and J shed 6 bases, with 13 bases lying between them. CDR1 and CDR2 from the germline V gene are SGHDT and YYEEEE. The CDR3 is made up of 14 amino acids. CDR3 protein: CASSLEAGEGEQYV. The CDR3 DNA is TGTGCCAGCAGCTTGGAGGCAGGGGAAGGCGAGCAGTACGTC.

The CDR3 reads CASSSGAQRGETQYF. The CDR3 DNA is TGTGCCAGCAGCTCGGGGGCCCAGCGGGGAGAGACCCAGTACTTC. The V call is TRBV7-2, the J call TRBJ2-5; a weak D match, TRBD2 (7 bases). The ends were cut back, 4 bases at V and 4 bases at J, with 16 bases in the middle. This CDR3 is built from 15 residues. Germline CDR1 and CDR2: SGHTA and FQGNSA. Full variable domain (remainder filled in from reference TRBV7-2 and TRBJ2-5): GAGVSQSPSNKVTEKGKDVELRCDPISGHTALYWYRQSLGQGLEFLIYFQGNSAPDKSGLPSDRFSAERTGGSVSTLTIQRTQQEDSAVYLCASSSGAQRGETQYFGPGTRLLVL.

This clone was seen a single time. This chain uses TRBV6-6 with TRBJ2-6; D may be TRBD1 (6 bases). V lost 6 bases, J lost 0 bases, and 24 bases lay in between. CDR3 length: 20 residues. CDR1 MNHNY and CDR2 SVGAGI come from the germline V gene (reference sequence). The DNA of the CDR3 is TGTGCCAGCAGCCGGCGGCCTCCGGGACATGCTGTCTCTGGGGCCAACGTCCTGACTTTC. It translates to CASSRRPPGHAVSGANVLTF.

The rearrangement uses TRBV7-9 and TRBJ2-5; 8 bases align to TRBD1. Trimming removed 5 bases from V and 3 bases from J; junction bases left unmatched: 8. Germline assignment: CDR1 SEHNR and CDR2 FQNEAQ (reference sequence). The CDR3 has 15 amino acids. The CDR3 protein is CASSPTRQGKETQYF. For the CDR3, the DNA is TGTGCCAGCAGCCCGACCCGACAGGGGAAAGAGACCCAGTACTTC.

The chain joins TRBV18 to TRBJ1-3; D might be TRBD1 (5 bases). With 3 bases removed from V and 0 bases from J, the gap between germline ends came to 6 bases. Germline-derived CDR1 and CDR2 are KGHSH and LQKENI. There are 14 residues in the CDR3. This chain's CDR3 is CASSPGLSGNTIYF. The CDR3 DNA follows: TGTGCCAGCTCACCGGGGCTCTCTGGAAACACCATATATTTT.

The chain carries TRBV15 and TRBJ2-5, with a weak D call TRBD2 (5 bases). V shed 3 bases and J shed 3 bases, with 8 bases lying between them. CDR3 length equals 13 residues. Looked up from germline, CDR1 is LNHNV and CDR2 is YYDKDF (reference sequence). CDR3 protein: CATSSGVEETQYF. CDR3 nucleotides: TGTGCCACCAGCAGCGGGGTGGAAGAGACCCAGTACTTC.

The CDR3 reads CASSHRLLAGVRNEQFF. The CDR3 DNA sequence: TGTGCCAGCAGCCACCGCCTTCTAGCGGGAGTTCGAAATGAGCAGTTCTTC. The gene calls are TRBV14 and TRBJ2-1; 10 positions match TRBD2. V lost 3 bases, J lost 7 bases, and 12 bases stayed unmatched. The CDR3 is 17 residues long. Germline V gives CDR1 SGHDN, CDR2 FVKESK.